This T cell receptor (beta chain) was identified in a study of blood T cells in healthy people across ages. Study results and caveats: Both naive CD4+ cell counts and diversity were greater in long-lived donors than in aged donors.

This clonotype was picked up many times. The antigen is unknown. Next came a second PCR, run for about 6 to 12 cycles, which used a sample-barcoded 5' primer along with a J-beta primer mix. A 12-random-nucleotide template-switch adaptor tagged each cDNA molecule. Sequencing yielded, for each sample, at least 3 million paired-end reads carrying CDR3. From the 5' RACE reads, TCRdb called clonotypes with MiXCR, one entry per CDR3 protein. Of more than 1.4 million distinct CDR3 sequences listed, 42% were seen once; the top ten hold 7.9%. The germline gives CDR1 SGHRS, CDR2 YFSETQ. The CDR3 covers 14 residues. J lost 7 bases, V lost 2 bases, and 3 bases had no gene match.

This sequence joins TRBV5-1 and TRBJ2-1; TRBD1 matches at 10 bases. The receptor was derived from a woman between 18 and 29 years old in good health. The source material was blood. The CDR3: CASSLGQGVNEQFF. The CDR3 DNA reads TGCGCCAGCAGCTTAGGACAGGGGGTTAATGAGCAGTTCTTC.